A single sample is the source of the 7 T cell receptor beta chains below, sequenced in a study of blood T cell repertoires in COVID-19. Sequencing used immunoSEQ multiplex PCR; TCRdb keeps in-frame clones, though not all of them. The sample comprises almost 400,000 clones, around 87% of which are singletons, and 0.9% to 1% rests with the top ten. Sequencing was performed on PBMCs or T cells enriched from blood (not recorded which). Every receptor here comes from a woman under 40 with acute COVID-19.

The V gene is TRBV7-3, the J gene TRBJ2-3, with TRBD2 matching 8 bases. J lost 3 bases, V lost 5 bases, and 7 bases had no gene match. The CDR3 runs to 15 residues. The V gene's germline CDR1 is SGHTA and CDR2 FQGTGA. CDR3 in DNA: TGTGCCAGCAGCCGCGTAGCGGGGTCTACAGATACGCAGTATTTT. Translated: CASSRVAGSTDTQYF.

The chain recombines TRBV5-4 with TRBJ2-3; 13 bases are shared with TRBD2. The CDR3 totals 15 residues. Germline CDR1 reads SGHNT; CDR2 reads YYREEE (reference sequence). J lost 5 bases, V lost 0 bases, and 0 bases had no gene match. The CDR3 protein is CASSLGLAGGDTQYF. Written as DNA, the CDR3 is TGTGCCAGCAGCTTGGGACTAGCGGGGGGAGATACGCAGTATTTT.

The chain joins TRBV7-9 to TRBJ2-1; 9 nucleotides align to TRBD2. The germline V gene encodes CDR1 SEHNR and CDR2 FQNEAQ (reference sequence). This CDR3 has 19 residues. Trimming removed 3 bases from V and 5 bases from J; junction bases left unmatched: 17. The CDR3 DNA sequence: TGTGCCAGCAGCTTCGGGGTGGGGGCTAGCGGGGCGAGGGACAATGAGCAGTTCTTC. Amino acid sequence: CASSFGVGASGARDNEQFF. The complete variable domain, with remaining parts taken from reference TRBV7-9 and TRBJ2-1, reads DTGVSQNPRHKITKRGQNVTFRCDPISEHNRLYWYRQTLGQGPEFLTYFQNEAQLEKSRLLSDRFSAERPKGSFSTLEIQRTEQGDSAMYLCASSFGVGASGARDNEQFFGPGTRLTVL.

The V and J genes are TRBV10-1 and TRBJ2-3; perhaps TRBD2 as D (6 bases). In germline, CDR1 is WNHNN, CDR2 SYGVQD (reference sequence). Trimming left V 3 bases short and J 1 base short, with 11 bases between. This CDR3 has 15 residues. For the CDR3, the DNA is TGCGCCAGCAGTGACGGGGGATATGGCACAGATACGCAGTATTTT. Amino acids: CASSDGGYGTDTQYF.

The CDR3 bases are TGTGCCAGCAGTCCACAGAGGGACAGGGACCGGGAGACCCAGTACTTC. As protein: CASSPQRDRDRETQYF. This rearrangement joins TRBV28 to TRBJ2-5; 9 bases map to TRBD1. The germline V gene has CDR1 MDHEN and CDR2 SYDVKM. This CDR3 is built from 16 residues. With 5 bases clipped from V and 5 bases from J, the junction kept 12 bases outside the gene matches.

The CDR3 nucleotides are TGTGCCAGCAGCTTAGGGGGGACAGTCGGAAACACCATATATTTT. This gives the protein CASSLGGTVGNTIYF. The rearrangement links TRBV7-2 to TRBJ1-3; 7 nucleotides agree with TRBD1. V was clipped by 1 base and J by 4 bases; unmatched bases: 4. Germline V gene data show CDR1 as SGHTA and CDR2 as FQGNSA. The CDR3 is made up of 15 amino acids.

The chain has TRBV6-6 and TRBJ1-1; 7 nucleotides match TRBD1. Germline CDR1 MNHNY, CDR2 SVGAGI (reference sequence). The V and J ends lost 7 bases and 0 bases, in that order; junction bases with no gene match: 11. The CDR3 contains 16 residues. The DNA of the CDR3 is TGTGCCAGCACCCGAAGGGACAGCCTTTTGAACACTGAAGCTTTCTTT. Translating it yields CASTRRDSLLNTEAFF.